A selection of T cell receptor beta chains follows, all from one sample in a study of CD8+ T cells in alopecia areata. Clones were read by immunoSEQ multiplex PCR, and TCRdb kept only the in-frame ones, dropping some. The sample includes under 300,000 clones, 60% of them seen just once. Specimen: CD4+ T cells sorted from blood, collected at roughly week 52, from a patient treated with tofacitinib. The receptor source for this set is a human donor with alopecia areata. CDR3s leave out the opening cysteine and the closing phenylalanine or tryptophan.

TRBJ2-2	TRBV29-1	SVWGLDTGELF
TRBJ2-3	TRBV30	AWSVLGGADTQY
TRBJ1-1	TRBV29-1	SVTGGYTEAF
TRBJ1-2	TRBV7-2	ASSLGTSYGYT
TRBJ1-5	TRBV7-9	ASSEGGTGSDQPQH
TRBJ2-7	TRBV5-4	ASSQDRRPGEQY
TRBJ2-3	TRBV6-5	ASSPGTSGTQY
TRBJ2-3	TRBV4-1	ASSQQSSGSTDTQY
TRBJ2-3	TRBV2	ASSVGSSQY
TRBJ2-3	TRBV9	ASSPGPSGGTQY
TRBJ1-2	TRBV30	AWSTDRGYGYT
TRBJ2-1	TRBV29-1	SVGQGSGAYNEQF
TRBJ2-1	TRBV2	ASSDGRGYYNEQF
TRBJ1-6	TRBV29-1	SHYSQGRPLDNSPLH
TRBJ1-5	TRBV30	AWTDRGNQPQH
TRBJ2-1	TRBV29-1	SVGDNEQF
TRBJ1-4	TRBV2	ASRLSGEKLF
TRBJ2-3	TRBV7-2	ASSYPGLSTDTQY
TRBJ1-5	TRBV14	ASSQEGRQPQH
TRBJ1-1	TRBV7-2	ASSSISSSEAF
TRBJ1-1	TRBV29-1	SVGQTQNTEAF
TRBJ1-5	TRBV27	ASSPGQGFSPQH
TRBJ1-1	TRBV25-1	ASSAGTANTEAF
TRBJ1-2	TRBV10-1	ASSGRHNYGYT
TRBJ2-1	TRBV23-1	ASKGKNKF
TRBJ2-7	TRBV5-1	ASSFSGGAREQY
TRBJ2-3	TRBV6-4	ASSPLASGVPDTQY
TRBJ2-5	TRBV19	ASRTTAPQETQY
TRBJ2-1	TRBV30	AWMGLYEQF
TRBJ1-5	TRBV7-2	ASSLQGGSNQPQH
TRBJ2-3	TRBV30	AWSVLLAGGKGTQY
TRBJ1-2	TRBV30	AWSPSGIGYT
TRBJ1-2	TRBV7-2	ASSFTSNYGYT
TRBJ1-1	TRBV30	AWSPQGAWGSTEAF
TRBJ2-1	TRBV5-4	ASSAQGFEQF
TRBJ1-1	TRBV6-5	ASSDGQTNTEAF
TRBJ2-7	TRBV7-2	ASSLAVAGGYEQY
TRBJ2-5	TRBV7-2	ASSITGTPLKETQY
TRBJ2-6	TRBV9	ASSVATGGTGISGANVLT
TRBJ1-6	TRBV30	AWSVAATYNSPLH
TRBJ2-1	TRBV5-1	ASSRLAGDNEQF
TRBJ1-4	TRBV5-1	ASSSTGPGEKLF
TRBJ2-2	TRBV19	ASSITRRGAGELF
TRBJ2-4	TRBV2	ASRAAKNIQY
TRBJ2-5	TRBV29-1	SVGQAQGETQY
TRBJ1-5	TRBV6-6	ASTTGLSNQPQH
TRBJ2-3	TRBV5-4	ASSLGSGSTDTQY
TRBJ2-3	TRBV30	AWSQIAGVPDTQY
TRBJ2-5	TRBV30	AWSLETGSGETQY
TRBJ2-3	TRBV29-1	SVRTGTDTQY